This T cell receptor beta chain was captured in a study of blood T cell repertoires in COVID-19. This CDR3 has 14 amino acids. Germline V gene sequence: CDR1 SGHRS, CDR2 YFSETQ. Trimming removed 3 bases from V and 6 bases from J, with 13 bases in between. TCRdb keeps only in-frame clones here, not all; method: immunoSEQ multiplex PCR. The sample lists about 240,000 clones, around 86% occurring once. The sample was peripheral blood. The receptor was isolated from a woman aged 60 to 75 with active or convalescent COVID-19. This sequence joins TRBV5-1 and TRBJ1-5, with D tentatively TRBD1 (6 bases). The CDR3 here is CASSWGPGGQPQHF. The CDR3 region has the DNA TGCGCCAGCAGCTGGGGGCCGGGGGGTCAGCCCCAGCATTTT.